One and the same sample provided the 11 T cell receptor beta chains below, sequenced in a study of blood T cells in healthy people across ages. Sample-barcoded 5' priming and a J-beta primer mix drove a second PCR of about 6 to 11 cycles. TCRdb independently ran MiXCR on the 5' RACE reads; one entry per CDR3 protein. The data hold fewer than 1.5 million distinct CDR3 sequences, with roughly 40% observed a single time. The sequenced material came from blood. The source of these receptors is a woman aged 18-29 years in good health.

Only a few counts were recorded for this clonotype. The V gene is TRBV3-1, the J gene TRBJ2-5; D is unclear. The V gene lost 3 bases and the J gene lost 5 bases, with 7 bases spanning the gap. The germline CDR1 and CDR2 sequences are LGHDT and YNNKEL (reference sequence). This CDR3 has 12 amino acids. The CDR3 DNA follows: TGTGCCAGCAGCCACCTGGCGGAGACCCAGTACTTC. Amino acids: CASSHLAETQYF.

V and J are TRBV7-2 and TRBJ2-5; 14 nucleotides align to TRBD2. Germline V lookup: CDR1 SGHTA, CDR2 FQGNSA. The length of the CDR3 is 16 residues. The V gene end was trimmed by 5 bases and the J gene end by 5 bases; junction bases not matched to a gene: 7. The CDR3 region has the DNA TGTGCCAGCAGCCGACTAGCGGGGGGGCCGGTGGAGACCCAGTACTTC. Protein sequence: CASSRLAGGPVETQYF.

The sample holds a few counts of this clonotype. The rearrangement uses TRBV29-1 and TRBJ1-1, with 7 positions matching TRBD1. Per the germline V gene, CDR1 is SQVTM and CDR2 is ANQGSEA. The V and J ends lost 3 bases and 6 bases, in that order; junction bases with no gene match: 4. The CDR3 has 12 residues. CDR3 in amino acids: CSVDPQGAEAFF. The CDR3, as DNA: TGCAGCGTTGACCCCCAGGGGGCTGAAGCTTTCTTT.

This clonotype showed up just a few times. V usage is TRBV5-1 and J usage is TRBJ2-3; D is unresolved. CDR1 and CDR2 (germline): SGHRS, YFSETQ. V lost 5 bases, J lost 0 bases, and 10 bases lay in between. The CDR3 has 14 residues. This chain's CDR3 is CASRVTASTDTQYF. The CDR3 DNA follows: TGCGCCAGCAGGGTAACAGCTAGCACAGATACGCAGTATTTT.

This clonotype was seen a handful of times. The rearrangement uses TRBV7-2 and TRBJ2-1; D ambiguous. The DNA matches TRBJ2-7 better at its end, which makes the J call doubtful. Per the germline V gene, CDR1 is SGHTA and CDR2 is FQGNSA. The CDR3 length is 15 residues. Here the CDR3 reads CASSRDGSSYNEQYF. The CDR3 nucleotides read TGTGCCAGCAGCAGAGACGGTAGCTCCTACAATGAGCAGTACTTC.

This clonotype was detected a few times. This chain uses TRBV6-5 with TRBJ2-5; TRBD2 agrees at 9 bases. The trim removed 8 bases at V and 1 base at J, leaving 8 bases unmatched. CDR1 is MNHEY and CDR2 is SVGAGI in the germline V gene. The CDR3 covers 15 residues. CDR3: CASYPSGGTQETQYF. CDR3 bases: TGTGCCAGCTACCCAAGCGGGGGGACCCAAGAGACCCAGTACTTC.

The V and J genes are TRBV20-1 and TRBJ2-1; D assignment may be TRBD1 or TRBD2 (5 bases each). Trimming stripped 5 bases from V and 1 base from J, with 12 bases between. Looked up from germline, CDR1 is DFQATT and CDR2 is SNEGSKA (reference sequence). This CDR3 is 14 amino acids long. For the CDR3, the DNA is TGCAGTGCTGTACTAGAGGGGTCCTACAATGAGCAGTTCTTC. Residues: CSAVLEGSYNEQFF.

V gene TRBV3-1 combines with J gene TRBJ1-2; D is unclear. The germline V and J ends were trimmed by 1 base and 8 bases, with 14 bases remaining between them. CDR1 LGHDT and CDR2 YNNKEL come from the germline V gene (reference sequence). The CDR3 runs 14 residues. The CDR3, as DNA: TGTGCCAGCAGCCAAGGGCGTCAGGTGAAAGGCTACACCTTC. Its protein product is CASSQGRQVKGYTF.

With respect to this clonotype: One end of the junction fails to match germline, which may point to a read error. The rearrangement uses TRBV12-3 or TRBV12-4 and TRBJ1-2; TRBD1 might be the D (6 bases). The CDR3 sequence is 14 residues long. In nucleotides, the CDR3 is TGTGCCAGCAGTCCCGGACAGCCCGGTCGAGGCTGCACCTTC. This codes for CASSPGQPGRGCTF.

The rearrangement uses TRBV6-6 and TRBJ2-1; TRBD1 aligns across 8 bases. Germline assignment: CDR1 MNHNY and CDR2 SVGAGI (reference sequence). Trimming took 2 bases from V and 12 from J; bases not matched to a gene: 12. The CDR3 runs 15 residues. CDR3 DNA: TGTGCCAGCAGTTACATCCGGGACAGGAACCAAAGGCAGTTCTTC. It is translated as CASSYIRDRNQRQFF.

The chain couples TRBV12-3 or TRBV12-4 to TRBJ1-2; possible D gene TRBD1, 5 bases. CDR3 length equals 13 residues. V dropped 10 bases and J dropped 4 bases, with 16 bases sitting between them. The CDR3 loop is CATGPGSGYGYTF. DNA of the CDR3: TGTGCCACAGGGCCCGGGTCGGGCTATGGCTACACCTTC.